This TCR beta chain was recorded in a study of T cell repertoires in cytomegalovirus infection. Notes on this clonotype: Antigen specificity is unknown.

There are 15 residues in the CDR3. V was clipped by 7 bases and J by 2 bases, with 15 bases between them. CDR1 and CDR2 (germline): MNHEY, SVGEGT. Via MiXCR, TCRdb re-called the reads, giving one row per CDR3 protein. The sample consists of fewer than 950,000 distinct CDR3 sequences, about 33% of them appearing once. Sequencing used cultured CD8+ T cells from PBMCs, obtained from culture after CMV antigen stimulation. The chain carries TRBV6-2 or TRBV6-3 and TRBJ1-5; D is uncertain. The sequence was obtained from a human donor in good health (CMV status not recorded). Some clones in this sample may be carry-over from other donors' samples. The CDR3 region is CASNTFGRGNQPQHF. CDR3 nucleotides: TGTGCCAGCAACACCTTCGGGAGGGGCAATCAGCCCCAGCATTTT.